The clone carrying this T cell receptor (beta chain) turned up a few times. The data were obtained in a study of beta chain features in type 1 diabetes. Reverse transcription of all isolated RNA meant that expressed TCRB transcripts were sequenced. Data came from immunoSEQ multiplex PCR; TCRdb stores just in-frame clones and leaves some out. The table records under 450,000 clones, more than 11% of them present only once. The single heparinised draw taken from each donor contained about 100 mL of blood on average. Based on CD45RO/CCR7/CD25/CD127/CD95/CD27, CD4+ regulatory, stem cell-like memory, naive and central memory cells were sorted. Sorted populations were all over 98% pure. Germline V gives CDR1 MDHEN, CDR2 SYDVKM. The CDR3 spans 13 residues. V lost 1 base, J lost 4 bases, and 8 bases lay in between.

The specimen was naive CD4+ T cells from blood. The chain has TRBV28 and TRBJ2-7; D gene uncertain. The TCR comes from a man aged 30 to 45 in good health. The CDR3 sequence: CASSLSWPYEQYV. For the CDR3, the DNA is TGTGCCAGCAGTTTATCCTGGCCTTACGAGCAGTACGTC.